Many counts were recorded for the clone carrying this T cell receptor (beta chain). One entry per CDR3 protein results from TCRdb running MiXCR on the PCR reads. In the table there are roughly 320,000 distinct CDR3 sequences, 24% of which are singletons. The data derive from a study of molecular identifiers for immune sequencing clone quantification. V was shortened by 2 bases and J by 0 bases, with 11 bases between the two germline ends. CDR1 is MDHEN, CDR2 SYDVKM, per germline. The CDR3 contains 15 residues. The chain uses TRBV28 and TRBJ2-7, with D possibly matching TRBD1 (5 bases). What was sequenced was naive CD8+ T cells from blood, with Jurkat cell RNA spiked in. Sample subset: FACS-sorted CD8+CD4-CCR7+CD45RA+ naive T cells. The origin of this receptor is a human donor in good health. Some libraries in this study had Jurkat cell RNA spiked in. DNA of the CDR3: TGTGCCAGCAGTTTAAGGGGCAGGAACTCCTACGAGCAGTACTTC. This encodes CASSLRGRNSYEQYF.